A selection of T cell receptor beta chains follows, all from one sample in a study of breast tumors, draining lymph nodes, adjacent tissues. TCRdb itself ran the multiplex PCR reads through MiXCR, one entry per CDR3 protein. The sample consists of 85,000 to 130,000 distinct CDR3 sequences, 21% of them appearing once. Source material: axillary lymph node tissue. These receptor sequences come from a female donor with breast cancer. Some clones in this sample may be carry-over from other donors' samples. The CDR3 runs from the conserved cysteine through the conserved F or W. Each record gives: J gene, V gene, clone size, CDR3 protein. Expanded clones are given a class, and other clones once, few, many or no size at all.

TRBJ1-5 | TRBV20-1 | many | CSARQGAQPQHF
TRBJ2-1 | TRBV11-3 | many | CASSSRRTGIAPTSQFF
TRBJ2-3 | TRBV18 | - | CASSNTGTQYF
TRBJ2-3 | TRBV20-1 | many | CSARGTSGTADTQYF
TRBJ2-2 | TRBV6-5 | - | CATRLAGAVGELFF
TRBJ2-3 | TRBV7-2 | many | CASSLSRSGGAQYF
TRBJ2-7 | TRBV5-1 | many | CASSSGGGSYEQYF
TRBJ2-1 | TRBV4-1 | few | CASSPKPGLAGVGEQFF
TRBJ2-7 | TRBV20-1 | many | CSAVKGLTPYEQYF
TRBJ2-4 | TRBV11-2 | few | CASSLEGASGNIQYF
TRBJ2-1 | TRBV11-3 | - | CASSLGREADYNEQFF
TRBJ2-1 | TRBV14 | many | CASSQEGSGRSYNEQFF
TRBJ2-4 | TRBV5-1 | few | CASSLASGQGIAKNIQYF
TRBJ2-1 | TRBV4-2 | few | CASSQQGGVYNEQFF
TRBJ2-1 | TRBV24-1 | many | CATSDFLAGHPNEQFF
TRBJ1-1 | TRBV19 | - | CASSITSRGTTEAFF
TRBJ2-4 | TRBV29-1 | many | CSVEVYGLRAKNIQYF
TRBJ2-3 | TRBV20-1 | - | CSVRLGLLTDTQYF
TRBJ2-7 | TRBV20-1 | many | CSARDGAGQLAYEQYF
TRBJ2-7 | TRBV12-3/TRBV12-4 | many | CASSRQGLYEQYF
TRBJ2-1 | TRBV9 | once | CASSVLWTGGDGEQFF
TRBJ1-2 | TRBV11-2 | many | CASSPGRGDGYTF
TRBJ1-6 | TRBV5-8 | many | CASSQGQISSYNSPLHF
TRBJ1-4 | TRBV7-9 | many | CASSSPSTNEKLFF